This TCR beta chain was observed in a study of response to subunit inactivated influenza vaccine. J gave up 10 bases and V 4 bases, and 3 bases lay outside the gene matches. The CDR3 totals 11 residues. Germline-derived CDR1 and CDR2 are MNHEY and SVGEGT. TCRdb re-analysed the RT-PCR reads in MiXCR, keeping a single row per CDR3 protein. The sample includes around 600,000 distinct CDR3 sequences, 10% to 12% of them seen just once. These data were also reused for a study on T cells expressing NK-cell markers. That study reports: UMI-tagged 5'RACE template switching yielded the TCR beta cDNA. Seven sequenced donors out of eight were HCMV-seropositive, one seronegative. The share of CD8+ T cells held by dominant NKG2C+ clonotypes was roughly 1.0-7.5% in six donors. A few of the donors also had these clonotypes leading their CD3+CD56-NKG2C+ fraction.

The sample here was PBMCs from blood, taken on the day of vaccination. The clonotype comes from a man between 50 and 59 years old who received an inactivated influenza vaccine. The V call is TRBV6-2 or TRBV6-3, the J call TRBJ1-1; 7 nucleotides agree with TRBD1. The CDR3: CASSSTGRAFF. The DNA of the CDR3 is TGTGCCAGCAGTTCGACAGGGAGAGCTTTCTTT.